The rows below give T cell receptor beta chains drawn from one sample of a study of blood T cells in healthy people across ages. TCRdb re-derived calls from the 5' RACE reads in MiXCR, one entry per CDR3 protein. The table has over 600,000 distinct CDR3 sequences, approximately 40% seen once; the top ten hold around 30%. Sequenced material: blood. All receptors derive from a man of 80 years or more in good health. The CDR3 runs from the conserved cysteine through the conserved F or W. Each record gives: clone size, J gene, V gene, CDR3 protein. Expanded clones get a size class; other rows say once, few or many, or leave the size out.

-	TRBJ2-2	TRBV20-1	CSAPAGGNTGELFF
-	TRBJ2-7	TRBV9	CASSLRASGGSYEQYF
few	TRBJ2-7	TRBV10-1	CASSDKGVGEQYF
-	TRBJ2-3	TRBV28	CATLAGADTQYF
-	TRBJ1-6	TRBV2	CASSGTDSPLHF
-	TRBJ1-2	TRBV30	CAWSPDRDNGYTF
-	TRBJ1-2	TRBV9	CASSVGPGGGYGYTF
-	TRBJ2-5	TRBV4-2	CASSFRTPSSNEQYF
-	TRBJ2-5	TRBV2	CASSERRGKYQETQYF
-	TRBJ2-3	TRBV10-1	CASSAGTTFDDTQYF
-	TRBJ2-3	TRBV20-1	CSATLTSTDTQYF
few	TRBJ2-7	TRBV9	CASSVAGVGDYEQYF
-	TRBJ1-2	TRBV6-5	CASSRVVGGNGYTF
few	TRBJ1-4	TRBV28	CASSFANWNEKLFF
few	TRBJ2-2	TRBV6-2/TRBV6-3	CASSYSIRGPANTGELFF
few	TRBJ1-2	TRBV6-2/TRBV6-3	CASSLQTAVFYGYTF
-	TRBJ2-5	TRBV5-1	CAGNLGGRETQYF
few	TRBJ2-3	TRBV29-1	CSVLGPSTDTQYF
-	TRBJ2-7	TRBV20-1	CSARGRLRMGAAYEQYF
-	TRBJ1-6	TRBV20-1	CSAPVGAKINSPLHF
many	TRBJ2-5	TRBV29-1	CSVEDGGTTQYF
-	-	TRBV29-1	CSVEKQGRDEQYF
-	TRBJ2-1	TRBV30	CAWRRRTGGSRNEQFF
-	TRBJ2-1	TRBV7-9	CASSLRLTDHNEQFF
-	TRBJ2-3	TRBV7-3	CASSHDRVGATDTQYF
-	TRBJ1-1	TRBV7-8	CASSSEARGRDTEAFF
-	TRBJ2-1	TRBV20-1	CSANHLRGGDEQFF
many	TRBJ2-7	TRBV29-1	CSGGTGSSYEQYF
few	TRBJ1-5	TRBV2	CASSLRTYGQPQHF
few	TRBJ1-1	TRBV4-1	CASSQDWGTGTLNTEAFF
-	TRBJ2-2	TRBV5-1	CASSLATVYTGELFF
once	TRBJ2-5	TRBV6-2/TRBV6-3	CASTGGASGNEQYF
many	TRBJ2-5	TRBV28	CASSKDRSYQETQYF
-	TRBJ2-1	TRBV18	CASSPGLDHNEQFF
-	TRBJ1-4	TRBV7-2	CASSLEQGLNEKLFF
-	TRBJ2-3	TRBV6-6	CASRRKPNPSTDTQYF
once	TRBJ2-3	TRBV6-2/TRBV6-3	CASGLAGGTQYF
few	TRBJ2-1	TRBV21-1	CASSKSVSRGPRNYNEQFF
few	TRBJ1-1	TRBV7-2	CASNTGAMPYTEAFF
-	TRBJ1-1	TRBV10-3	CAISESELRRPEAFF
many	TRBJ1-1	TRBV29-1	CSVSQGRAEAFF
-	TRBJ1-2	TRBV6-2/TRBV6-3	CASGYNGYTF
-	TRBJ2-6	TRBV6-6	CASSSGRGHSGANVLTF
-	TRBJ2-7	TRBV21-1	CASSKGTPYEQYF
-	TRBJ2-4	TRBV7-2	CASSFVDPGGTERYF
many	TRBJ1-4	TRBV6-5	CASSLTGVGEKLFF
-	TRBJ2-7	TRBV7-2	CASSFNIYEQYF
-	TRBJ2-1	TRBV27	CASDDRYNEQFF